These 21 T cell receptor beta chains share one sample of origin, sequenced in a study of T cell responses to AZD1222 COVID-19 vaccine. Libraries were prepared by immunoSEQ multiplex PCR; TCRdb keeps only in-frame clonotypes and omits some of them. The data contain 90,000 to 150,000 clones, around 87% of them singletons. The source was peripheral blood, collected 28 days after the second AZD1222 dose. All receptors come from an adult who received the AZD1222 COVID-19 vaccine.

The chain recombines TRBV25-1 with TRBJ1-6, with D tentatively TRBD1 (5 bases). Germline CDR1 is MGHDK and CDR2 is SYGVNS. This CDR3 spans 13 amino acids. With 3 bases removed from V and 9 bases from J, the gap between germline ends came to 9 bases. The CDR3 nucleotides are TGTGCCAGCAGTGACGACAGACGTTCACCCCTCCACTTT. Amino acid sequence: CASSDDRRSPLHF.

The rearrangement joins TRBV10-3 to TRBJ1-2; D ambiguous. The ends were cut back, 6 bases at V and 8 bases at J, with 13 bases in the middle. The CDR3 loop spans 12 amino acids. Germline lookup yields CDR1 ENHRY and CDR2 SYGVKD. CDR3 amino acids: CAIRGQDEGYTF. Written as DNA, the CDR3 is TGTGCCATCAGAGGGCAGGACGAGGGCTACACCTTC.

The chain links TRBV5-4 to TRBJ2-5; possibly TRBD1 for D (5 bases). The CDR3 sequence is 15 residues long. From germline, CDR1 is SGHNT and CDR2 YYREEE (reference sequence). V was cut by 0 bases and J by 5 bases, with 14 bases left in between. The CDR3 sequence is CASSLASRVRETQYF. The CDR3 nucleotides are TGTGCCAGCAGCTTGGCCTCCAGGGTGCGGGAGACCCAGTACTTC.

The chain combines TRBV7-2 with TRBJ2-3; TRBD2 matches 7 bases. Germline V gene sequence: CDR1 SGHTA, CDR2 FQGNSA. V shed 3 bases and J 2 bases; nucleotides not matched to a gene: 5. The CDR3 runs 15 residues. In nucleotides, the CDR3 is TGTGCCAGCAGCTTTTACGGGGGGATCACAGATACGCAGTATTTT. Its protein product is CASSFYGGITDTQYF.

This chain links TRBV7-8 with TRBJ2-2; no reliable D call. Germline V gene lookup returns CDR1 SGHVS and CDR2 FQNEAQ. Deletions cut 5 bases from V and 0 bases from J, with 16 bases between. The CDR3 consists of 17 residues. The chain's CDR3 is CASSRVPVNANTGELFF. CDR3 bases: TGTGCCAGCAGCCGAGTCCCGGTCAACGCGAACACCGGGGAGCTGTTTTTT.

V usage is TRBV30 and J usage is TRBJ2-7, with 10 positions matching TRBD1. This CDR3 has 14 amino acids. Germline V gene sequence: CDR1 GTSNPN, CDR2 SVGIG (reference sequence). The ends lost 5 bases at V and 3 bases at J; junction bases unmatched: 7. In DNA form, the CDR3 reads TGTGCCTGGGATCTGGGACAGGGGTTCTACGAGCAGTACTTC. Amino acid sequence: CAWDLGQGFYEQYF.

This clone has more than one count but fewer than ten. The chain is built from TRBV7-8 and TRBJ2-7, with TRBD2 as a possible D gene (7 bases). The V and J ends lost 3 bases and 6 bases respectively, with 12 bases between them. The CDR3 consists of 13 residues. Germline CDR1 reads SGHVS; CDR2 reads FQNEAQ. Written as DNA, the CDR3 is TGTGCCAGCAGCTTTGGGGGGGCCTCCGAGCAGTACTTC. Translation gives CASSFGGASEQYF.

The chain combines TRBV3-1 (or the pseudogene TRBV3-2) with TRBJ2-7; the match to TRBD2 covers 8 bases. Germline CDR1 and CDR2: LGHDT and YNNKEL (reference sequence). Germline trimming cut 0 bases from V and 0 bases from J; bases unmatched to any gene: 7. The CDR3 runs 17 residues. The CDR3 DNA sequence: TGTGCCAGCAGCCAAGATTTGGCGGGGGGACCCTCCTACGAGCAGTACTTC. It translates to CASSQDLAGGPSYEQYF.

The chain combines TRBV16 with TRBJ2-4; the match to TRBD1 covers 10 bases. With 0 bases clipped from V and 8 bases from J, the junction kept 4 bases outside the gene matches. Germline CDR1 KGHSY, CDR2 FQNENV. The CDR3 consists of 15 residues. Written as DNA, the CDR3 is TGTGCCAGCAGCCAATCCGGACAGGGGGGTGACATTCAGTACTTC. Residues: CASSQSGQGGDIQYF. Supplemented by reference TRBV16 and TRBJ2-4, the full variable domain reads GEEVAQTPKHLVRGEGQKAKLYCAPIKGHSYVFWYQQVLKNEFKFLISFQNENVFDETGMPKERFSAKCLPNSPCSLEIQATKLEDSAVYFCASSQSGQGGDIQYFGAGTRLSVL.

The chain couples TRBV6-2 or TRBV6-3 to TRBJ1-1; 8 bases align to TRBD1. The CDR3 extends over 17 amino acids. The V segment lost 2 bases and the J segment 2 bases; nucleotides outside the gene matches: 10. Per the germline V gene, CDR1 is MNHEY and CDR2 is SVGEGT. CDR3 DNA sequence: TGTGCCAGCAGTTACCACTTGGGGACAGGTTACAACACTGAAGCTTTCTTT. Its translation: CASSYHLGTGYNTEAFF.

The rearrangement links TRBV19 to TRBJ2-7, with D hard to call. CDR3 size: 14 residues. Trimming took off 3 bases at V and 0 bases at J, with 9 bases between the two ends. In germline, CDR1 is LNHDA, CDR2 SQIVND (reference sequence). For the CDR3, the DNA is TGTGCCAGTAGTATTGGGGTGAGCTCCTACGAGCAGTACTTC. This encodes CASSIGVSSYEQYF.

The chain employs TRBV6-5 and TRBJ1-3; D uncertain. Trimming pared 6 bases from V and 1 base from J, leaving 10 bases between. Per germline, CDR1 MNHEY and CDR2 SVGAGI. The CDR3 is 14 amino acids. Here the CDR3 DNA reads TGTGCCAGCAGCGGAGGTAGTTCTGGAAACACCATATATTTT. It encodes CASSGGSSGNTIYF.

This CDR3 reads CASRRPLTGANVLTF. The CDR3 nucleotides are TGTGCCAGTAGAAGGCCACTAACTGGGGCCAACGTCCTGACTTTC. This chain links TRBV19 with TRBJ2-6; no reliable D call. Trimming left V 6 bases short and J 2 bases short, with 11 bases between. The germline CDR1 and CDR2 sequences are LNHDA and SQIVND (reference sequence). This CDR3 has 15 residues.

The rearrangement uses TRBV6-5 and TRBJ2-3; D is undetermined. V lost 5 bases and J lost 2, with 11 bases in between. CDR1 and CDR2 from the germline V gene are MNHEY and SVGAGI. CDR3 length equals 14 residues. The CDR3 is CASSPGLITDTQYF. The CDR3 DNA is TGTGCCAGCAGTCCAGGATTGATCACAGATACGCAGTATTTT.

This rearrangement joins TRBV28 to TRBJ2-1, with TRBD1 as a possible D gene (5 bases). V lost 5 bases and J lost 5, with 13 bases in between. The CDR3 totals 14 residues. Per the germline V gene, CDR1 is MDHEN and CDR2 is SYDVKM. In DNA form, the CDR3 reads TGTGCCAGCAGTCCCCAAGACAGAAACAATGAGCAGTTCTTC. Protein sequence: CASSPQDRNNEQFF.

The chain has TRBV9 and TRBJ2-2, with D hard to call. V was shortened by 0 bases and J by 1 base, with 4 bases between the two germline ends. The CDR3 is 14 amino acids. Germline CDR1 and CDR2: SGDLS and YYNGEE. In nucleotides, the CDR3 is TGTGCCAGCAGCGTAGGAAGGAACACCGGGGAGCTGTTTTTT. Translation: CASSVGRNTGELFF. Combining the CDR3 with reference TRBV9 and TRBJ2-2 gives the whole variable domain DSGVTQTPKHLITATGQRVTLRCSPRSGDLSVYWYQQSLDQGLQFLIQYYNGEERAKGNILERFSAQQFPDLHSELNLSSLELGDSALYFCASSVGRNTGELFFGEGSRLTVL.

The gene calls are TRBV6-5 and TRBJ1-5; D is perhaps TRBD1 (5 bases). Trimming pared 5 bases from V and 4 bases from J, leaving 15 bases between. The CDR3 sequence is 15 residues long. The germline CDR1 and CDR2 sequences are MNHEY and SVGAGI. The CDR3: CASSTLGTRNQPQHF. The DNA of the CDR3 is TGTGCCAGCAGTACACTTGGGACGAGAAATCAGCCCCAGCATTTT.

The chain is built from TRBV27 and TRBJ2-7; the match to TRBD1 covers 7 bases. The length of the CDR3 is 16 residues. Germline CDR1 MNHEY, CDR2 SMNVEV (reference sequence). J was trimmed by 6 bases and V by 2 bases; bases with no gene match: 13. CDR3 protein: CASSLGSETGPGEQYF. The DNA of the CDR3 is TGTGCCAGCAGTTTAGGAAGTGAGACAGGGCCAGGCGAGCAGTACTTC.

The table lists this clone with a count of one. The chain uses TRBV19 and TRBJ1-3, with 7 positions matching TRBD1. V was clipped by 9 bases and J by 0 bases; unmatched bases: 5. The CDR3 spans 14 residues. The germline V gene encodes CDR1 LNHDA and CDR2 SQIVND (reference sequence). CDR3: CASLRTGSGNTIYF. The CDR3 DNA reads TGTGCCAGCCTCAGGACAGGCTCTGGAAACACCATATATTTT. The full variable domain, rest sourced from reference TRBV19 and TRBJ1-3, is DGGITQSPKYLFRKEGQNVTLSCEQNLNHDAMYWYRQDPGQGLRLIYYSQIVNDFQKGDIAEGYSVSREKKESFPLTVTSAQKNPTAFYLCASLRTGSGNTIYFGEGSWLTVV.

The chain couples TRBV5-1 to TRBJ2-3, with D possibly being TRBD2 (6 bases). V lost 0 bases to trimming and J lost 2 bases, with 13 bases between them. This CDR3 has 16 amino acids. Germline V gives CDR1 SGHRS, CDR2 YFSETQ. CDR3 amino acids: CASSLVSGTYTDTQYF. The CDR3 DNA sequence: TGCGCCAGCAGCTTGGTGTCAGGGACTTACACAGATACGCAGTATTTT.

V gene TRBV5-1 combines with J gene TRBJ1-2; possibly TRBD1 for D (6 bases). Trimming removed 6 bases from V and 7 bases from J, with 19 bases in between. Germline values: CDR1 SGHRS, CDR2 YFSETQ. CDR3 length equals 14 residues. CDR3 DNA sequence: TGCGCCAGCACCCCCGGTGGGGGGACATCTGGCTACACCTTC. As protein: CASTPGGGTSGYTF. The full variable domain, completed using reference TRBV5-1 and TRBJ1-2, is KAGVTQTPRYLIKTRGQQVTLSCSPISGHRSVSWYQQTPGQGLQFLFEYFSETQRNKGNFPGRFSGRQFSNSRSEMNVSTLELGDSALYLCASTPGGGTSGYTFGSGTRLTVV.